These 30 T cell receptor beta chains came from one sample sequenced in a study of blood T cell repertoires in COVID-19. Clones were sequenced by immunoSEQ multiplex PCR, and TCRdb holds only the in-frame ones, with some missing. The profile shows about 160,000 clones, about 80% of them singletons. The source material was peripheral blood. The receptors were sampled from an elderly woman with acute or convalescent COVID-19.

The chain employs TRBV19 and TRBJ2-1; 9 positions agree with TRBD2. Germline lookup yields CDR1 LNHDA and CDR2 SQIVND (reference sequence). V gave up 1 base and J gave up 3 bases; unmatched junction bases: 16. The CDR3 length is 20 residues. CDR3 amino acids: CASSIVGGLAGPIFYNEQFF. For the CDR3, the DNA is TGTGCCAGTAGTATAGTGGGGGGGCTAGCGGGACCCATATTCTACAATGAGCAGTTCTTC.

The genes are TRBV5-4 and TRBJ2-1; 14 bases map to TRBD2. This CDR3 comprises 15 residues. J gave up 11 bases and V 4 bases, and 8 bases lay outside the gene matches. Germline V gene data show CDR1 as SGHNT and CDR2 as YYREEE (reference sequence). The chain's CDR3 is CASSPRLAGGGKQFF. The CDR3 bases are TGTGCCAGCAGCCCCAGACTAGCGGGGGGGGGAAAGCAGTTCTTC.

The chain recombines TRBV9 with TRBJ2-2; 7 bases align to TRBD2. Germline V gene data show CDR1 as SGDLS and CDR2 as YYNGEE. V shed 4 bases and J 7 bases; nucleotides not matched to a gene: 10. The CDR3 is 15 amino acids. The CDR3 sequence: CASSYEPGGIGELFF. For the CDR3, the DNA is TGTGCCAGCAGCTATGAACCGGGGGGTATCGGGGAGCTGTTTTTT.

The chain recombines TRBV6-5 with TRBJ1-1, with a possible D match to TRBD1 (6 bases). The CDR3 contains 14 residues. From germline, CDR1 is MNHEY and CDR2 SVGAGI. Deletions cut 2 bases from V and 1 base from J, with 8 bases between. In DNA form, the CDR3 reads TGTGCCAGCAGTTACGGACAGCAGAACACTGAAGCTTTCTTT. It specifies CASSYGQQNTEAFF.

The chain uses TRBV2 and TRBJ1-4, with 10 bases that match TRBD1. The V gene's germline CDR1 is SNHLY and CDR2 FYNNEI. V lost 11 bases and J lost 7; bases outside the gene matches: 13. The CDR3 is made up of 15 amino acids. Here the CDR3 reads CAARDRGLRGEKLFF. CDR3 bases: TGTGCCGCGAGGGACAGGGGTTTAAGGGGTGAAAAACTGTTTTTT.

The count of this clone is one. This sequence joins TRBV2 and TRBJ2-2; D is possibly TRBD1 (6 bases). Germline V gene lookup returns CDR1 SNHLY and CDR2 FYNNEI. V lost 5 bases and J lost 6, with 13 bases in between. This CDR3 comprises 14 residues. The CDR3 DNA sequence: TGTGCCAGCAGTAAAAAACAGGGACCCGGGGAGCTGTTTTTT. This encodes CASSKKQGPGELFF.

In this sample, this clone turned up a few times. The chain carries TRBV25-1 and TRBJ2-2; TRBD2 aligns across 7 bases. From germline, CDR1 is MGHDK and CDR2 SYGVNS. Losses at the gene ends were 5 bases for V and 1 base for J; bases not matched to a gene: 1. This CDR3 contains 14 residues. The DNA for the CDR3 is TGTGCCAGCAGTTGGGAGGGGAACACCGGGGAGCTGTTTTTT. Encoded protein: CASSWEGNTGELFF.

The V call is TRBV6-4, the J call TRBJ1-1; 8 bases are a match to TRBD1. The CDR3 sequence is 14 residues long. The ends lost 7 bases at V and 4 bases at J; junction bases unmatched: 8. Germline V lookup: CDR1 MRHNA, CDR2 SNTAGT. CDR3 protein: CASTTTTGGTEAFF. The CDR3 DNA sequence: TGTGCCAGCACCACCACAACAGGGGGCACTGAAGCTTTCTTT.

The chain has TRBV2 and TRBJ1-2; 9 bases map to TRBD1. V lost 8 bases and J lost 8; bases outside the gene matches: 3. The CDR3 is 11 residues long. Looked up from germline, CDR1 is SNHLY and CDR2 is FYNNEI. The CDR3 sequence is CASDRGNGYTF. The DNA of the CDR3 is TGTGCCAGCGACAGGGGGAACGGCTACACCTTC.

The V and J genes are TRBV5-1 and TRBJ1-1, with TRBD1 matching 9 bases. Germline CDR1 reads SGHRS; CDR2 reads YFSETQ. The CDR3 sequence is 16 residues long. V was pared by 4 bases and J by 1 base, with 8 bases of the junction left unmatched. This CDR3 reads CASSTQGALGNTEAFF. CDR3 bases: TGCGCCAGCAGCACACAGGGGGCCCTTGGGAACACTGAAGCTTTCTTT.

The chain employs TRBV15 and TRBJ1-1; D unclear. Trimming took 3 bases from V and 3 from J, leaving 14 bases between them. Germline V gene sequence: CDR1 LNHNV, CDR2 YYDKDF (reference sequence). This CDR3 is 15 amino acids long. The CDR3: CATSRGRGRDTEAFF. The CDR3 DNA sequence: TGTGCCACCAGCAGGGGTCGGGGAAGGGACACTGAAGCTTTCTTT.

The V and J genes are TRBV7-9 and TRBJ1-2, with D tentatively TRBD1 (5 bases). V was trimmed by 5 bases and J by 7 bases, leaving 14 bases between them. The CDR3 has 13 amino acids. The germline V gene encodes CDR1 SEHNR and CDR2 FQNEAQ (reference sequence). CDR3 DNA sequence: TGTGCCAGCAGCCACGCGGGGGGAGGTGGCTACACCTTC. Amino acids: CASSHAGGGGYTF.

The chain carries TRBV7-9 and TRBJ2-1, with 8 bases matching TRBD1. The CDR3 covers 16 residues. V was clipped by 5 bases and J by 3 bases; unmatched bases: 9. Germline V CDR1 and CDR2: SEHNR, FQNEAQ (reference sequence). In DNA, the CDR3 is TGTGCCAGCAGCCAGAGGGGGACAGGAATCTACAATGAGCAGTTCTTC. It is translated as CASSQRGTGIYNEQFF. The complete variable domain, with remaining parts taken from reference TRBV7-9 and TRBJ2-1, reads DTGVSQNPRHKITKRGQNVTFRCDPISEHNRLYWYRQTLGQGPEFLTYFQNEAQLEKSRLLSDRFSAERPKGSFSTLEIQRTEQGDSAMYLCASSQRGTGIYNEQFFGPGTRLTVL.

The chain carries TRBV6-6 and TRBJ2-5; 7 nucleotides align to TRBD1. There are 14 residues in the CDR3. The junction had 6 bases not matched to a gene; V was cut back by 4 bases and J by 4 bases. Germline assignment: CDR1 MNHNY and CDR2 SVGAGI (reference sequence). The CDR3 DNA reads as TGTGCCAGCAGTTTGGGACAGACCCCAGAGACCCAGTACTTC. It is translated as CASSLGQTPETQYF.

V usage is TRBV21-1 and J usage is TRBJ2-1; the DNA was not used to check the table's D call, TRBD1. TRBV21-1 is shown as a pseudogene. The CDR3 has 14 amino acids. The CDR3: CASRGTVDYNEQFF. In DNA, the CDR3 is TGTGCCAGCAGGGGGACAGTCGACTACAATGAGCAGTTCTTC.

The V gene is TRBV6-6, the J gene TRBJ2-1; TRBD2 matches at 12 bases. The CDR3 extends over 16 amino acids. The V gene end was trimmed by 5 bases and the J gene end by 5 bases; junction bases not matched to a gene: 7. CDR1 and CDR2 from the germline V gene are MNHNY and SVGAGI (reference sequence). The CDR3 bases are TGTGCCAGCAGTAAATACCTAGCGGGAGGGAACAATGAGCAGTTCTTC. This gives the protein CASSKYLAGGNNEQFF.

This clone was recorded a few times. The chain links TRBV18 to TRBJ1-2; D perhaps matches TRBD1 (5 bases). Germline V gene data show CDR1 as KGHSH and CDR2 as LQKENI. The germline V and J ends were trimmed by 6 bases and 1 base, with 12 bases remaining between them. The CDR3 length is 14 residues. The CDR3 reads CASSGTGLNYGYTF. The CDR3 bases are TGTGCCAGCTCCGGGACTGGCCTTAACTATGGCTACACCTTC.

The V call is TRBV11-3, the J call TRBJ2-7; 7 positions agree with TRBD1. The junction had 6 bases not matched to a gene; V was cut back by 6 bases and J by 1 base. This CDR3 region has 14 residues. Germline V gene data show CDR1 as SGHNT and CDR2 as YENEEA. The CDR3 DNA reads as TGTGCCAGCAGTTCGGACAGGAATTCCTACGAGCAGTACTTC. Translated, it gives CASSSDRNSYEQYF.

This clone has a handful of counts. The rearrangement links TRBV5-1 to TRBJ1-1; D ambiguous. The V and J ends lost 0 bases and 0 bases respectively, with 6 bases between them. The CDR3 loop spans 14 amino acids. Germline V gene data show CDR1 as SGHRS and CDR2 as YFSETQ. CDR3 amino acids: CASSLGHLNTEAFF. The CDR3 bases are TGCGCCAGCAGCTTGGGACACCTGAACACTGAAGCTTTCTTT.

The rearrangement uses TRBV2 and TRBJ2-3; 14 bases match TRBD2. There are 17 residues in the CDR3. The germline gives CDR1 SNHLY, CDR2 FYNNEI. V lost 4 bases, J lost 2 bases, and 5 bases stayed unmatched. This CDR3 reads CASSAGTSGRFTDTQYF. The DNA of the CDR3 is TGTGCCAGCAGTGCCGGGACTAGCGGGAGATTCACAGATACGCAGTATTTT. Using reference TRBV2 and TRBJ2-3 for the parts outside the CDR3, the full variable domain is EPEVTQTPSHQVTQMGQEVILRCVPISNHLYFYWYRQILGQKVEFLVSFYNNEISEKSEIFDDQFSVERPDGSNFTLKIRSTKLEDSAMYFCASSAGTSGRFTDTQYFGPGTRLTVL.

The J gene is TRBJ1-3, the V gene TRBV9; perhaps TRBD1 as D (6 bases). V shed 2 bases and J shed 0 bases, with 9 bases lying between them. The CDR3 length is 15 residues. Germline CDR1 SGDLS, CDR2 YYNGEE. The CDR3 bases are TGTGCCAGCAGCGTCCAGGGGAGCTCTGGAAACACCATATATTTT. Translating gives CASSVQGSSGNTIYF.

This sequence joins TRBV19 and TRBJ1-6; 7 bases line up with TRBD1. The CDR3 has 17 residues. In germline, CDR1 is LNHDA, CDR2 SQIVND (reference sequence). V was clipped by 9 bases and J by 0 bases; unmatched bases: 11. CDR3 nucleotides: TGTGCCAGCAAAGGAGAGACAGGGAGCTCCTATAATTCACCCCTCCACTTT. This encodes CASKGETGSSYNSPLHF.

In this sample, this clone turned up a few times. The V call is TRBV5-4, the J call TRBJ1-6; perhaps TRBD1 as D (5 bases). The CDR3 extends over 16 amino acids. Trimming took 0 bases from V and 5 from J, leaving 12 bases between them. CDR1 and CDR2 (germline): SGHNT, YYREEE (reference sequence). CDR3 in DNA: TGTGCCAGCAGCTTGGGCCGGGGGTTGGATAATTCACCCCTCCACTTT. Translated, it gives CASSLGRGLDNSPLHF.

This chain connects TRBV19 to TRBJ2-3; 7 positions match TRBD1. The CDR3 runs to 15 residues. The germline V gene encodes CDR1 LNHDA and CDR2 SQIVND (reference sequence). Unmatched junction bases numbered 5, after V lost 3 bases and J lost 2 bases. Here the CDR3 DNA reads TGTGCCAGTAGTATGATCGGGACAGCCACAGATACGCAGTATTTT. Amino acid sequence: CASSMIGTATDTQYF.

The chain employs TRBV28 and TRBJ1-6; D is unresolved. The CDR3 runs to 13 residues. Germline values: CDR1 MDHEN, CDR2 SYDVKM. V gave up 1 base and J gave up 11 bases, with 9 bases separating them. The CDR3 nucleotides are TGTGCCAGCAGTTTATCCCTCGCGGCACCCCTCCACTTT. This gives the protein CASSLSLAAPLHF.

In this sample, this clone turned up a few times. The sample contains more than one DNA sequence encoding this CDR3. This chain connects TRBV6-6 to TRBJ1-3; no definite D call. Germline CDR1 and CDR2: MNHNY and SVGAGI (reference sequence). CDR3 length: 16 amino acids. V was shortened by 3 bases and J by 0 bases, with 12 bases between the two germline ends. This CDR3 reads CASSYYSSSSGNTIYF. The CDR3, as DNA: TGTGCCAGCAGTTATTACAGCTCGTCCTCTGGAAACACCATATATTTT.

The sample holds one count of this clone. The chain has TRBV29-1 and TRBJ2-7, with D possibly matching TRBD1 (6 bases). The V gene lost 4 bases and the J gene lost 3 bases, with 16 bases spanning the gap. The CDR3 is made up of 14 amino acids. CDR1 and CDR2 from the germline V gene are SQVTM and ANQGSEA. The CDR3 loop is CSVVGLRGFYEQYF. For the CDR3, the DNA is TGCAGCGTTGTCGGGCTCAGGGGATTCTACGAGCAGTACTTC.

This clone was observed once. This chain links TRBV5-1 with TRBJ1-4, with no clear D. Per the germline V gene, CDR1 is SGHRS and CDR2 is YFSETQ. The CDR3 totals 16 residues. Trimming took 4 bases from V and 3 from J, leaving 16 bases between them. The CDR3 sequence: CASSPQPAGANEKLFF. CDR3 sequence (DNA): TGCGCCAGCAGCCCCCAACCCGCAGGCGCTAATGAAAAACTGTTTTTT.

DNA of the CDR3: TGTGCCAGCAGCGAGCGGGCCACCTACAATGAGCAGTTCTTC. Its translation: CASSERATYNEQFF. The chain links TRBV11-2 to TRBJ2-1; D perhaps matches TRBD2 (6 bases). The CDR3 loop spans 14 amino acids. CDR1 is SGHAT and CDR2 is FQNNGV in the germline V gene. The V end lost 5 bases, the J end lost 2 bases, and 10 bases lay between the germline ends. The whole variable domain, remainder taken from reference TRBV11-2 and TRBJ2-1, is EAGVAQSPRYKIIEKRQSVAFWCNPISGHATLYWYQQILGQGPKLLIQFQNNGVVDDSQLPKDRFSAERLKGVDSTLKIQPAKLEDSAVYLCASSERATYNEQFFGPGTRLTVL.

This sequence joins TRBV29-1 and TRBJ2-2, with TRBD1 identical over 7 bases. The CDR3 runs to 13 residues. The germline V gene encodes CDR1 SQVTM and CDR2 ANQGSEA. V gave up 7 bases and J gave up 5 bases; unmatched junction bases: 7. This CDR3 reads CSGRTGPTGELFF. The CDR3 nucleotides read TGCAGCGGCCGGACAGGCCCTACCGGGGAGCTGTTTTTT.